Here is one T cell receptor (beta chain) with its context. No cognate antigen has been identified for it. Per-base qualities were not stored, and no clone one base away is much larger. The trial excluded patients who had a history of autoimmune disease or were on systemic immunosuppression. In every dose cohort, peripheral blood was drawn for TCR sequencing at baseline, cycle 4 day 1, and cycle 7 day 1. The samples were drawn from a first-in-human, open-label, multicenter phase I dose-escalation trial of ivuxolimab. Adults with locally advanced or metastatic head and neck squamous cell, hepatocellular, melanoma or renal cell carcinoma were enrolled in the trial. Before TCR sequencing, CD4+ T cells and CD8+ T cells were sorted from peripheral blood as separate populations. The sample originates from a study of OX40 agonist ivuxolimab in advanced cancers. Some background on the complete study: Ivuxolimab was a fully human IgG2 agonistic monoclonal antibody targeting the costimulatory receptor OX40 (CD134). Partial responses occurred in three dose-escalation patients: two with cutaneous melanoma and one with hepatocellular carcinoma. Patients were allowed to have had prior anti-PD-1, anti-PD-L1 or anti-CTLA-4 therapy, and around 37% of the dose-escalation patients had previously received checkpoint inhibitors. Intravenous ivuxolimab was administered to patients every 2 weeks at six dose levels: 0.01, 0.1, 0.3, 1.5, 3 and 10 mg/kg. The dose-escalation cohort was about 83% male with a mean age of roughly 60 years, ranging from roughly 23 to 80. Peripheral TCRbeta sequencing aimed to test whether ivuxolimab altered TCR sequence diversity and caused clonal T-cell expansion. Of the approximately 54 patients in dose escalation, 19 had hepatocellular carcinoma, about 15 had melanoma, 9 had renal cell carcinoma and 9 had head and neck cancer. The paper covers the monotherapy dose-escalation part of the phase I ivuxolimab trial, which included N of about 51 patients. Here is what the overall study found, with its caveats: In the 0.1-3.0 mg/kg groups, partial responders were among the patients with the lowest normalized peripheral clonal expansion, particularly in CD8+ T cells. After ivuxolimab, expanded clones were on average more numerous among CD8+ T cells than among CD4+ T cells. At doses from 0.1 to 3.0 mg/kg, clonal expansion was seen in both CD4+ and CD8+ blood T cells between baseline and week 6. Low levels of normalized T-cell clonal expansion were also seen in some nonresponding patients. Which antigens the clonally expanded peripheral T cells were specific for was not determined.

To sequence the TCRbeta CDR3 region, genomic DNA was isolated from the sorted cells. The immunoSEQ Assay was used to sequence the TCRbeta CDR3 regions. TCRdb took over this immuneACCESS table, retaining in-frame rearrangements with V and J assigned. Such tables are incomplete; in checked studies, under half of the missing clones stem from an unresolved V gene, and the remainder is unexplained. Within this sample are roughly 77,000 clones, with about nine tenths of them counted one time only. Approximately 11% of the sample goes to the ten largest clones. The CDR3 has 15 amino acids, counting the end cysteine and phenylalanine. Only the CDR3 DNA stays, 45 bases, in frame from base 1. Trimmed from V: 8 bases; trimmed from J: 7 bases; junction bases lacking a gene match: 8. The germline V gene (reference sequence) yields LNHDA for CDR1 and SQIVND for CDR2.

Material: CD4+ or CD8+ T cells sorted from blood, obtained in a trial of the OX40 agonist ivuxolimab. The origin of this receptor is an adult with an advanced solid tumor such as melanoma, head and neck, liver or kidney cancer. The V gene is TRBV19 and the J gene is TRBJ1-4, with 12 bases in between that match TRBD1. DNA sequence: TGTGCCAGTGGCCCTTGGGACAGGGGGCTTGAAAAACTGTTTTTT. It specifies CASGPWDRGLEKLFF.